The 4 T cell receptor beta chains given below trace back to one sample, sequenced in a study of cytomegalovirus exposure and HLA in healthy donors listed by TCRdb under 2017. Library prep was done by the immunoSEQ multiplex PCR assay. For the multiplex PCR, a mixture combining 60 forward primers for TCR Vbeta segments and 13 reverse primers for TCR Jbeta segments was used. As stored in TCRdb, this immuneACCESS dataset retains in-frame rearrangements with V and J assigned. A fraction of the clones does not appear; measured against another copy, unresolved V genes explain less than half of the discrepancy, and the remainder lacks a known reason. A total of about 240,000 clones appear in this sample, around 80% of them only once. The top ten clonotypes cover around 8% of the sample. Sequenced material: PBMCs. The receptors come from a woman in her fifties or sixties in good health and CMV-seropositive.

The chain links TRBV7-6 to TRBJ1-1; D is unclear. CDR3 length equals 16 residues. Trimming took 5 bases from V and 1 from J, leaving 17 bases between them. From germline, CDR1 is SGHVS and CDR2 FNYEAQ. Here the CDR3 reads CASSPGRKVKNTEAFF. The CDR3 DNA sequence: TGTGCCAGCAGCCCCGGGAGAAAGGTTAAGAACACTGAAGCTTTCTTT.

This clone was counted once. V usage is TRBV6-6 and J usage is TRBJ2-4, with 7 bases that match TRBD1. Germline CDR1 MNHNY, CDR2 SVGAGI (reference sequence). This CDR3 contains 16 residues. Germline trimming cut 5 bases from V and 0 bases from J; bases unmatched to any gene: 7. Here the CDR3 reads CASSTRQGLAKNIQYF. The DNA for the CDR3 is TGTGCCAGCAGTACTCGACAGGGTTTAGCCAAAAACATTCAGTACTTC.

CDR3: CATSIRTRDTQYF. The CDR3 nucleotides are TGTGCCACCAGCATAAGAACCAGGGATACGCAGTATTTT. V is TRBV15 and J is TRBJ2-3; D is unclear. V was shortened by 4 bases and J by 6 bases, with 11 bases between the two germline ends. This CDR3 comprises 13 residues. CDR1 is LNHNV, CDR2 YYDKDF, per germline (reference sequence). The full variable domain, completed using reference TRBV15 and TRBJ2-3, is DAMVIQNPRYQVTQFGKPVTLSCSQTLNHNVMYWYQQKSSQAPKLLFHYYDKDFNNEADTPDNFQSRRPNTSFCFLDIRSPGLGDTAMYLCATSIRTRDTQYFGPGTRLTVL.

The chain couples TRBV9 to TRBJ2-7; D is possibly TRBD2 (5 bases). V was trimmed by 0 bases and J by 3 bases, leaving 10 bases between them. CDR1 is SGDLS, CDR2 YYNGEE, per germline. The CDR3 loop spans 14 amino acids. This chain's CDR3 is CASSVGSEGYEQYF. The CDR3 bases are TGTGCCAGCAGCGTAGGATCCGAGGGCTACGAGCAGTACTTC. Drawing the rest from reference TRBV9 and TRBJ2-7, the complete variable domain is DSGVTQTPKHLITATGQRVTLRCSPRSGDLSVYWYQQSLDQGLQFLIQYYNGEERAKGNILERFSAQQFPDLHSELNLSSLELGDSALYFCASSVGSEGYEQYFGPGTRLTVT.